This T cell receptor beta chain comes out of a study of OX40 agonist ivuxolimab in advanced cancers. Data came from immunoSEQ multiplex PCR; TCRdb stores just in-frame clones and leaves some out. The sample includes 60,000 or so clones, about 87% of them seen just once. CDR3 size: 12 residues. Germline loops: CDR1 MNHEY, CDR2 SVGAGI. V was trimmed by 6 bases and J by 4 bases, leaving 9 bases between them. V gene TRBV6-5 combines with J gene TRBJ1-1; D unclear. This TCR came from an adult with an advanced solid tumor such as melanoma, head and neck, liver or kidney cancer. The sequencing here drew on CD4+ or CD8+ T cells sorted from blood, taken in a trial of the OX40 agonist ivuxolimab. CDR3 in amino acids: CASSSEFTEAFF. The CDR3 DNA sequence: TGTGCCAGCAGCTCTGAGTTCACTGAAGCTTTCTTT.